The rows below give T cell receptor beta chains drawn from one sample of a study of Graves' ophthalmopathy and Graves' hyperthyroidism. TCRdb itself ran the multiplex PCR reads through MiXCR, one entry per CDR3 protein. In the table there are around 1.1 million distinct CDR3 sequences, about two fifths of which are singletons. The sample was peripheral blood or thyroid tissue (not recorded which). All receptors derive from an adult man with Graves' hyperthyroidism. CDR3s include the opening cysteine and the closing phenylalanine or tryptophan. A D gene is named only where the DNA matches it firmly. Only part of the rows carry a size: once, few, many, or a class if the clone is expanded.

j_gene: TRBJ2-2; d_gene: TRBD2; v_gene: TRBV7-2; abundance: few; CDR3nt: TGTGCCAGCAGCGATATCGTGGTAGCGGGGGGACCAAACACCGGGGAGCTGTTTTTT; CDR3aa: CASSDIVVAGGPNTGELFF
j_gene: TRBJ2-7; d_gene: NA; v_gene: TRBV20-1; abundance: many; CDR3nt: TGCAGTGCTCCGGGGGGGACAGGGTTCTACGAGCAGTACTTC; CDR3aa: CSAPGGTGFYEQYF
j_gene: TRBJ1-5; d_gene: NA; v_gene: TRBV3-1; abundance: NA; CDR3nt: TGTGCCAGCAGCCGACAGCCCTGGCAGCCCCAGCATTTT; CDR3aa: CASSRQPWQPQHF
j_gene: TRBJ1-1; d_gene: NA; v_gene: TRBV2; abundance: many; CDR3nt: TGTGCCAGCACAGCAGGGCGCATGAACACTGAAGCTTTCTTT; CDR3aa: CASTAGRMNTEAFF
j_gene: TRBJ2-7; d_gene: NA; v_gene: TRBV29-1; abundance: many; CDR3nt: TGCAGCGGTGGGGCAGGGCTCTCCTACGAGCAGTACTTC; CDR3aa: CSGGAGLSYEQYF
j_gene: TRBJ1-2; d_gene: NA; v_gene: TRBV20-1; abundance: NA; CDR3nt: TGCAGTGCTAGAGATCCCATCTACACCTTC; CDR3aa: CSARDPIYTF
j_gene: TRBJ1-6; d_gene: TRBD1; v_gene: TRBV5-1; abundance: many; CDR3nt: TGCGCCAGCAACCCCGGGACAGAACGGAATTCACCCCTCCACTTT; CDR3aa: CASNPGTERNSPLHF
j_gene: TRBJ1-1; d_gene: NA; v_gene: TRBV7-3; abundance: NA; CDR3nt: TGTGCCAGCAGCGCAGACATGGACGTTGAAGCTTTCTTT; CDR3aa: CASSADMDVEAFF
j_gene: TRBJ2-7; d_gene: TRBD1; v_gene: TRBV7-2; abundance: many; CDR3nt: TGTGCCAGCAGCAGATCCGGGACAGGGGGCTACGAGCAGTACTTC; CDR3aa: CASSRSGTGGYEQYF
j_gene: TRBJ1-5; d_gene: NA; v_gene: TRBV15; abundance: NA; CDR3nt: TGTGCCACCAGCAGAGAGGTGCAGACCGAGCATTTT; CDR3aa: CATSREVQTEHF
j_gene: TRBJ2-7; d_gene: NA; v_gene: TRBV10-2; abundance: NA; CDR3nt: TGCGCCAGCAGTGGCCCCCAGTTCCACGAGCAGTACTTC; CDR3aa: CASSGPQFHEQYF
j_gene: TRBJ2-7; d_gene: NA; v_gene: TRBV14; abundance: many; CDR3nt: TGTGCCAGCAGCCGATCCGGGAACGTCGAGTACTTC; CDR3aa: CASSRSGNVEYF
j_gene: TRBJ1-5; d_gene: NA; v_gene: TRBV20-1; abundance: NA; CDR3nt: TGCAGTGCTAGAGATCTGGGTGGCGTTATGCATTTT; CDR3aa: CSARDLGGVMHF
j_gene: TRBJ2-7; d_gene: NA; v_gene: TRBV4-3; abundance: NA; CDR3nt: TGCGCCAGCAGCCAAGGTGACAGGGCGGGGGAGCAGTACTTC; CDR3aa: CASSQGDRAGEQYF
j_gene: TRBJ1-5; d_gene: NA; v_gene: TRBV6-5; abundance: NA; CDR3nt: TGTGCCAGCAGATGGACACCCGGGGGGCCCCAGCATTTT; CDR3aa: CASRWTPGGPQHF
j_gene: TRBJ1-1; d_gene: NA; v_gene: TRBV7-9; abundance: many; CDR3nt: TGTGCCAGCAGCTTAGCAGGTGGGGGGAACACTGAAGCTTTCTTT; CDR3aa: CASSLAGGGNTEAFF
j_gene: TRBJ2-2; d_gene: TRBD1; v_gene: TRBV7-3; abundance: NA; CDR3nt: TGTGCCAGCAGCGAGACAGGGGGGCCACCGGAGGAGCTGTTTTTT; CDR3aa: CASSETGGPPEELFF
j_gene: TRBJ2-7; d_gene: TRBD2; v_gene: TRBV5-1; abundance: few; CDR3nt: TGCGCCAGCAGCTTGTCGGGGCGGGGGGCCAGCTACGAGCAGTACTTC; CDR3aa: CASSLSGRGASYEQYF
j_gene: TRBJ2-7; d_gene: TRBD2; v_gene: TRBV29-1; abundance: NA; CDR3nt: TGCAGCGTTGGAGCGGGAGCCTCCCCCGAGCAGTACTTC; CDR3aa: CSVGAGASPEQYF
j_gene: TRBJ1-5; d_gene: NA; v_gene: TRBV3-1; abundance: NA; CDR3nt: TGTGCCGGCAGCCAAGGGGGTCAGCCCCAGCATTTT; CDR3aa: CAGSQGGQPQHF
j_gene: TRBJ1-1; d_gene: NA; v_gene: TRBV9; abundance: NA; CDR3nt: TGTGCCAGCAGCGTAGACGGGGGGCTCACTGAAGCTTTCTTT; CDR3aa: CASSVDGGLTEAFF
j_gene: TRBJ1-5; d_gene: TRBD1; v_gene: TRBV10-3; abundance: NA; CDR3nt: TGTGCCAGCCGACAGGGACAGGGGGAGGGTCAGCCCCAGCATTTT; CDR3aa: CASRQGQGEGQPQHF
j_gene: TRBJ2-7; d_gene: NA; v_gene: TRBV12-3/TRBV12-4; abundance: NA; CDR3nt: TGTGCCAGCAGTGACTGGCGGGATCCGCTAAAGGAGCAGTACTTC; CDR3aa: CASSDWRDPLKEQYF